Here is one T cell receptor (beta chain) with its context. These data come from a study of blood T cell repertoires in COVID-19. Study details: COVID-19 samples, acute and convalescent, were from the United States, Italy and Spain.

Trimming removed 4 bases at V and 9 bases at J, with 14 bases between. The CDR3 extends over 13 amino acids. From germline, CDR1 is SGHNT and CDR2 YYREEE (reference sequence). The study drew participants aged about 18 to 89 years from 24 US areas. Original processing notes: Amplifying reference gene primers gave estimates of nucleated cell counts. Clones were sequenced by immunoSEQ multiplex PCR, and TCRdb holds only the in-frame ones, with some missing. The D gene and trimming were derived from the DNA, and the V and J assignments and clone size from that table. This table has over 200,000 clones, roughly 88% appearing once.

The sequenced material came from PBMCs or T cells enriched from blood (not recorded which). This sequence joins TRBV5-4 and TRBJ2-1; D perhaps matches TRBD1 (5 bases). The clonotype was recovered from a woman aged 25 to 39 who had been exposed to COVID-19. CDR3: CASSPRGAVEQFF. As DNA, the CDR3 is TGTGCCAGCAGCCCAAGGGGCGCGGTTGAGCAGTTCTTC.